This T cell receptor beta chain is from a study of blood T cell repertoires in COVID-19. Study overall: PBMCs, B-cell-depleted T cells, or T cells were the source of the cDNA or gDNA that made up the material.

In germline, CDR1 is MNHEY, CDR2 SVGAGI. V was pared by 10 bases and J by 1 base, with 9 bases of the junction left unmatched. The length of the CDR3 is 15 residues. This clone has a handful of counts. The data were produced by immunoSEQ multiplex PCR, yet TCRdb's version contains in-frame clones alone and is incomplete. The table shows around 370,000 clones, with roughly 89% occurring only once. The V and J genes are TRBV6-5 and TRBJ2-7, with TRBD2 matching over 11 bases. What was sequenced was peripheral blood. The clonotype was recovered from a woman aged 18-29 years who had recovered from COVID-19. This CDR3 reads CATAQTSGASYEQYV. CDR3 nucleotide sequence: TGTGCCACCGCACAGACTAGCGGGGCTTCCTACGAGCAGTACGTC.